The sequence of this T cell receptor (beta chain) was determined in a study of OX40 agonist ivuxolimab in advanced cancers. Study details: Mean age around 60 years, range 23 to 79; roughly 82% male.

This clone was found once. Germline V CDR1 and CDR2: SGHTA, FQGTGA. The CDR3 contains 17 residues. V lost 2 bases, J lost 4 bases, and 7 bases stayed unmatched. The repertoire was sequenced with immunoSEQ multiplex PCR; TCRdb's copy has only in-frame clones and lacks some. The table has some 98,000 clones, roughly 91% seen once. The sequencing here drew on CD4+ or CD8+ T cells sorted from blood, taken in a trial of the OX40 agonist ivuxolimab. This receptor was identified in an adult with an advanced solid tumor such as melanoma, head and neck, liver or kidney cancer. This chain links TRBV7-3 with TRBJ2-3, with TRBD2 matching over 12 bases. DNA for the CDR3: TGTGCCAGCAGCTTATCCCCGACTAGCGGGAGAGCAGATACGCAGTATTTT. It codes for CASSLSPTSGRADTQYF.